The clone carrying this T cell receptor beta chain was recorded many times. As yet, its antigen is unknown. The protocol attached unique molecular identifiers to individual cDNA molecules. TCRdb called the 5' RACE reads again in MiXCR, with one record for every CDR3 protein. The sample holds 30,000 or so distinct CDR3 sequences, around 7% seen once. The source of the sample is a study of early T cells in non-severe SARS-CoV-2 infection. Findings of the study overall: VDJdb matching skewed toward anti-spike CD8 responses, missing private and CD4 specificities.

The germline V and J ends were trimmed by 3 bases and 7 bases, with 18 bases remaining between them. Germline assignment: CDR1 LNHNV and CDR2 YYDKDF (reference sequence). This CDR3 contains 15 residues. The specimen was whole blood. This receptor was taken from an adult who was a healthcare worker with PCR-confirmed SARS-CoV-2 infection or an uninfected control (not recorded which). V is TRBV15 and J is TRBJ1-2; perhaps TRBD1 as D (5 bases). The CDR3 spells CATSSRDPVGSGYTF. The CDR3 DNA is TGTGCCACCAGCAGCCGGGACCCCGTGGGTTCTGGCTACACCTTC.